This TCR beta chain was recovered during a study of graft-versus-host responses after intestinal transplantation. Study context: All of the recipients had induction that used anti-thymocyte globulin, then tacrolimus and steroids for about 3 years.

The CDR3 runs 12 residues. CDR1 and CDR2 from the germline V gene are SEHNR and FQNEAQ (reference sequence). Deletions cut 1 base from V and 10 bases from J, with 8 bases between. Sequencing was performed with immunoSEQ multiplex PCR; in TCRdb, only in-frame clones are kept and a portion is missing. The repertoire consists of tens of thousands of clones, with 70% to 90% occurring once and the leading ten covering around 2.5%. Study observations and caveats: High graft-versus-host to host-versus-graft T cell clonal ratios marked allografts of patients with graft-donor macrochimerism.

Worth noting for this clone: Its antigen remains unidentified.

The chain has TRBV7-9 and TRBJ2-1; D is undetermined. The sequence was obtained from a human donor who received an intestinal transplant. The sample consisted of unstimulated CD8+ T cells sorted from spleen or lymph node cells, taken before intestinal transplant. The CDR3 bases are TGTGCCAGCAGCTTAGGGTTTCGGGAGCAGTTCTTC. As protein: CASSLGFREQFF.